The present T cell receptor beta chain was sequenced within a study of blood T cell repertoires in COVID-19 (dated by TCRdb to the early 2020s). With respect to the entire study: Samples covering the acute and convalescent phases of COVID-19 were provided by collaborators in the United States, Italy and Spain. The prospective study material was composed of cDNA or gDNA derived from T cells, B-cell-depleted T cells, or PBMCs. The dataset comprised deeply sampled blood TCRbeta repertoires from subjects exposed to, actively infected with, or recovered from COVID-19. The repertoires were released in a freely available public database intended as a resource for research on the immune response to SARS-CoV-2. The samples were drawn from the first 160 participants of the ongoing ImmuneRACE study and from 1,254 subjects provided by 6 global collaborators. Nearly every sample came with metadata listing a de-identified subject ID, COVID-19 status, age in years and sex. Where available, HLA class I and class II types were obtained from metadata supplied by the sample provider rather than from assay-based typing.

TCRbeta CDR3 regions were amplified from genomic DNA by means of the immunoSEQ Assay, a bias-controlled multiplex PCR. As for how the authors treated the data: Within the assay, amplification of reference gene primers was used to estimate how many nucleated cells each sample contained. To quantify the absolute abundance of each unique TCRbeta CDR3 rearrangement, sequence reads were collapsed and filtered. For each sample, productive Simpson clonality was calculated as the square root of Simpson's diversity index over productive rearrangements. TCRdb holds this immuneACCESS table with in-frame rearrangements only. Some clones are missing; in checked studies, unresolved V genes explain under half, and the rest has no known cause. The V and J calls and the clone size are those of that table, but D and trimming were determined from the DNA. The sample table shows approximately 100,000 clones, and 75% to 85% are seen once. The top ten constitute approximately 24% of the sample.

The study at large found these results: The amount of clinical and demographic metadata varied by source and participant and was provided uncurated.

Turning to this clone: Its antigen remains unidentified. The sample holds no much larger clone one base away, and base qualities are not on file.

Whole blood was collected in K2EDTA tubes by collaborating institutions according to the institutions' own protocols. Collaborator samples were shipped for TCRbeta analysis as frozen whole blood, isolated PBMCs, or DNA extracted from either sample type. Sequenced: peripheral blood. The TCR originated in a man aged 65-85 years with acute or convalescent COVID-19.

Read as DNA, the sequence is TGTGCCAGCTCACCTAATTTACTGGAGTGGGGGGGAGGAACTGAAGCTTTCTTT. Its translation reads: CASSPNLLEWGGGTEAFF. The V and J genes are TRBV18 and TRBJ1-1; TRBD1 is possibly the D segment (5 matching bases). V gives up 3 bases and J gives up 5 bases, and the segment between their germline ends measures 25 bases. From the germline V gene, CDR1 is KGHSH and CDR2 is LQKENI. There are 18 amino acids in the CDR3, from cysteine to phenylalanine inclusive. Only the CDR3 part of the read is kept: 54 bases, read in frame from the first base.